By share of the sample, the clone carrying this TCR beta chain is large (0.1 to 1%). Its antigen is unidentified. This record comes from a study of metastatic and nonmetastatic thyroid tumors. TCRdb re-called the PCR reads with MiXCR. The sample carries under 25,000 clones, 27% recorded once. Germline CDR1 is MNHNS and CDR2 is SASEGT. V was clipped by 2 bases and J by 4 bases; unmatched bases: 7. The CDR3 has 16 amino acids. Study results and limitations: For both blood and tumor, malignant thyroid tumors reportedly showed significantly higher TCR beta diversity than benign nodules did.

Among the patients, none had received any treatment before thyroid surgery. Sequencing used blood. This clonotype was obtained from a female donor with papillary thyroid cancer or a benign thyroid nodule (not recorded which). Some clones in this sample may be carry-over from other donors' samples. This sequence joins TRBV6-1 and TRBJ2-7; 11 positions agree with TRBD1. The CDR3: CASSEYAGTGGYEQYF. In nucleotides, the CDR3 is TGTGCCAGCAGTGAATATGCCGGGACAGGGGGTTACGAGCAGTACTTC.